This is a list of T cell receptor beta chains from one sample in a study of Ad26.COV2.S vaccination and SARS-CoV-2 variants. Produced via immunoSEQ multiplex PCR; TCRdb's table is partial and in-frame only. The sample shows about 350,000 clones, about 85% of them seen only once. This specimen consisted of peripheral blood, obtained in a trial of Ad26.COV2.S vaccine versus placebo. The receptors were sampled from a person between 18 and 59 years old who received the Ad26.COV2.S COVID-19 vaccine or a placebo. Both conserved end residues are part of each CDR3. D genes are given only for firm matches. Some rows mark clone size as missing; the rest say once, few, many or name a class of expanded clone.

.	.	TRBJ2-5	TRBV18	TGTGCCAGCTCACCACGAGAGGGTGGCGGGTTCCAAGAGACCCAGTACTTC	CASSPREGGGFQETQYF
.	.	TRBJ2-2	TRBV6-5	TGTGCCAGCAGTTACTGGACCACCGGGGAGCTGTTTTTT	CASSYWTTGELFF
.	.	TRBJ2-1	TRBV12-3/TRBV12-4	TGTGCCAGCAGAAAGGAGACACGGCGGTTCTTC	CASRKETRRFF
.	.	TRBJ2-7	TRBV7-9	TGTGCCAGCAGCCCACCGGGACCCTACGAGCAGTACTTC	CASSPPGPYEQYF
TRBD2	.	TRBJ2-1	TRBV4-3	TGCGCCAGCAGCGGAAGCGGGAGGGGGGTCTACAATGAGCAGTTCTTC	CASSGSGRGVYNEQFF
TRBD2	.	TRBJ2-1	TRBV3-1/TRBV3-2	TGTGCCAGCAGCCAAGAGGGGGGGAACAATGAGCAGTTCTTC	CASSQEGGNNEQFF
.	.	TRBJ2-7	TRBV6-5	TGTGCCAGCAGCCCAGGGGATGGGGACTACGAGCAGTACTTC	CASSPGDGDYEQYF
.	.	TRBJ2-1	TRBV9	TGTGCCAGCAGCGTAGCGACCCTTCCCTACAATGAGCAGTTCTTC	CASSVATLPYNEQFF
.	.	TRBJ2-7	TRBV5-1	TGCGCCAGCAGCTTGGCCGGGGGTATATCCAACGAGCAGTACTTC	CASSLAGGISNEQYF
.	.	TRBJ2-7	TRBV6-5	TGTGCCAGCAGTTACCTTTACGGTACGACCTACGAGCAGTACTTC	CASSYLYGTTYEQYF
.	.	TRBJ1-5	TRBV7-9	TGTGCCAGCTCACACCGGGACGAAATACCAGGGCAGCCCCAGCATTTT	CASSHRDEIPGQPQHF
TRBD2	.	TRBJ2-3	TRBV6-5	TGTGCCAGCAGTTCCGGGGGGATGATCACAGATACGCAGTATTTT	CASSSGGMITDTQYF
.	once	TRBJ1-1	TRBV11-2	TGTGCCAGCAGCTTAAGTCCACGCATGAACACTGAAGCTTTCTTT	CASSLSPRMNTEAFF
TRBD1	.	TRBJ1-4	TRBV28	TGTGCCAGCAGTTTGTCCCGACAGGGGACGGGTGAAAAACTGTTTTTT	CASSLSRQGTGEKLFF
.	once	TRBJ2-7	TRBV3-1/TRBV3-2	TGTGCCAGCAGCCAAGTTGGAGGAGGAGGGTCTGGGGAGCAGTACTTC	CASSQVGGGGSGEQYF
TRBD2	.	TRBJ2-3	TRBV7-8	TGTGCCAGCAGCTTCTTGCGGGGGGACCTCACAGATACGCAGTATTTT	CASSFLRGDLTDTQYF
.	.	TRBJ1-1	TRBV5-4	TGTGCCAGCAGCAGAAGGGGAGATGAGTCTGAAGCTTTCTTT	CASSRRGDESEAFF
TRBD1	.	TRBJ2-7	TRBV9	TGTGCCAGCAGCGTAGCTTTTGGACAGGGGGCCTACGAGCAGTACTTC	CASSVAFGQGAYEQYF
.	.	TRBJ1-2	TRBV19	TGTGCCAGTAGTATAACAGGGAATACGTATGGCTACACCTTC	CASSITGNTYGYTF
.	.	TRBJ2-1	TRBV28	TGTGCCAGCAGTTCCCCCGGTTGGTATGAGCAGTTCTTC	CASSSPGWYEQFF
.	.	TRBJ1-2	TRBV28	TGTGCCAGCAGTTTCTTCGGGGACGCTAACTATGGCTACACCTTC	CASSFFGDANYGYTF
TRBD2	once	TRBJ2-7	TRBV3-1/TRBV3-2	TGTGCCAGCAGCACCGGACTAGCGGGGGTGGGGGAGCAGTACTTC	CASSTGLAGVGEQYF
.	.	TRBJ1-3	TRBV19	TGTGCCAGTAGTCTGGGGACCTCTGGAAACACCATATATTTT	CASSLGTSGNTIYF
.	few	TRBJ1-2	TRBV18	TGTGCCAGCTCACCCGGAGGGGCTTCCTATGGCTACACCTTC	CASSPGGASYGYTF
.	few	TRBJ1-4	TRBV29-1	TGCAGCGTTGAAGATCCGACCGAACGAACTAATGAAAAACTGTTTTTT	CSVEDPTERTNEKLFF
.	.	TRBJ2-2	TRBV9	TGTGCCAGCAGCGCCGACACGAACACCGGGGAGCTGTTTTTT	CASSADTNTGELFF
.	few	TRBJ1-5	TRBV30	TGTGCCTGGAGTGTAAACTCGGACAGCAATCAGCCCCAGCATTTT	CAWSVNSDSNQPQHF
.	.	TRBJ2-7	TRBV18	TGTGCCAGCTCACCTGGGGGGATCTACGAGCAGTACTTC	CASSPGGIYEQYF
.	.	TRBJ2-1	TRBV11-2	TGTGCCAGCAGCTTAGATCACCTTGAGCAGTTCTTC	CASSLDHLEQFF
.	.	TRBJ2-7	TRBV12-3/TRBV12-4	TGTGCCAGCAGCCCCGGACACAGCTACGAGCAGTACTTC	CASSPGHSYEQYF
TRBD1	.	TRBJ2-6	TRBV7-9	TGTGCCAGCAGCCGACAGGGGGTAGTTGGGGCCAACGTCCTGACTTTC	CASSRQGVVGANVLTF
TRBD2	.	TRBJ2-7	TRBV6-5	TGTGCCAGCAGATCCATAGCGGGAGGGACCTACGAGCAGTACTTC	CASRSIAGGTYEQYF
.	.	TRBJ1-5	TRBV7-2	TGTGCCAGCAGCGCGGTCCAGGGAGGCCATCAGCCCCAGCATTTT	CASSAVQGGHQPQHF
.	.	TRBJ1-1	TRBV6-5	TGTGCCAGCAGCACCGGGGGCGAAGCCACTGAAGCTTTCTTT	CASSTGGEATEAFF
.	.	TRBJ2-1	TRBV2	TGTGCCAGCAGCGGGGACCCCAATGAGCAGTTCTTC	CASSGDPNEQFF
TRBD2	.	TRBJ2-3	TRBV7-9	TGTGCCAGCAGCTTTCTAGCGGGAGGTAAAGCAGATACGCAGTATTTT	CASSFLAGGKADTQYF
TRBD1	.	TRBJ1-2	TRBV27	TGTGCCAGCAGCCGGACAGGGGGGCCCTCGGATGGCTACACCTTC	CASSRTGGPSDGYTF
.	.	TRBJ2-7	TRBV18	TGTGCCAGCTCCCTGGCCGGGCAGGGACGCTACGAGCAGTACTTC	CASSLAGQGRYEQYF
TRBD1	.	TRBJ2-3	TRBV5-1	TGCGCCAGCAGCTCGGGACAGGGGAAAGCAGATACGCAGTATTTT	CASSSGQGKADTQYF
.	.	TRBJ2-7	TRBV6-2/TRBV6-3	TGTGCCAGCAGTTACAGCTCCTACGAGCAGTACTTC	CASSYSSYEQYF
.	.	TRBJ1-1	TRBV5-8	TGTGCCAGCAGCTTGGGGACCCGATACTCCAACACTGAAGCTTTCTTT	CASSLGTRYSNTEAFF
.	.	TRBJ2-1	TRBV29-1	TGCAGCGTTGGCTCAGACTACAATGAGCAGTTCTTC	CSVGSDYNEQFF
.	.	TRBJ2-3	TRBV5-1	TGCGCCAGCAGCCATCAACCCCCCACAGATACGCAGTATTTT	CASSHQPPTDTQYF
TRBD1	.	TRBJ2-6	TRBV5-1	TGCGCCAGCAGCTTGGAATTGACAGGGCTCTCTGGGGCCAACGTCCTGACTTTC	CASSLELTGLSGANVLTF
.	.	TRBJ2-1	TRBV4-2	TGTGCCAGCAGCCAACCAGGGGACGATGAGCAGTTCTTC	CASSQPGDDEQFF
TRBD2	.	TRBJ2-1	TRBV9	TGTGCCAGCAGCGTAGGGTTAGCGGGGTACAATGAGCAGTTCTTC	CASSVGLAGYNEQFF
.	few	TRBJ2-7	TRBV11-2	TGTGCCAGCAGCCCAGAGGGGTACGAGCAGTACTTC	CASSPEGYEQYF
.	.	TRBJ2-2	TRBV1	TGCACCACCATATTCCCCGGGGAGCTGTTTTTT	CTTIFPGELFF
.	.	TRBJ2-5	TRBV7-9	TGTGCCAGCAGCTCACTAGGGGTGGAGACCCAGTACTTC	CASSSLGVETQYF
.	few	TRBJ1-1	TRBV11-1	TGTGCCAGCAACCCCCGGGGGGACACTGAAGCTTTCTTT	CASNPRGDTEAFF
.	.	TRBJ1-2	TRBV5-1	TGCGCCAGCAGCTTGGATAGGGTAGGGCGGGGCTACACCTTC	CASSLDRVGRGYTF
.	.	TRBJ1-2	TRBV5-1	TGCGCCAGACCAAGCTTACTCTATGGCTACACCTTC	CARPSLLYGYTF
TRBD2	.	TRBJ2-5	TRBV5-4	TGTGCCAGCAGCCCCGGGACTAGCGCCCAAGAGACCCAGTACTTC	CASSPGTSAQETQYF
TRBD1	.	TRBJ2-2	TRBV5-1	TGCGCCAGCAGCTTGGGACAGGGCTGGGCCGGGGAGCTGTTTTTT	CASSLGQGWAGELFF